These 32 T cell receptor beta chains came from one sample sequenced in a study of metastatic and nonmetastatic thyroid tumors. Not a single patient had been given any form of treatment at any point before undergoing thyroid surgery. MiXCR reprocessed the PCR reads for TCRdb. The table has 25,000 to 30,000 clones, around 3.5% seen once. The sample taken for sequencing was blood. Every receptor here comes from a male donor with papillary thyroid cancer or a benign thyroid nodule (not recorded which). Some clones in this sample may be carry-over from other donors' samples.

The chain recombines TRBV6-5 with TRBJ1-4; perhaps TRBD1 as D (6 bases). V was trimmed by 5 bases and J by 2 bases, leaving 15 bases between them. The V gene's germline CDR1 is MNHEY and CDR2 SVGAGI. The CDR3 spans 16 residues. The chain's CDR3 is CASSHLMGATNEKLFF. In DNA, the CDR3 is TGTGCCAGCAGTCACCTTATGGGGGCGACTAATGAAAAACTGTTTTTT.

In this sample, this clone turned up a few times. One junction end disagrees with the germline gene, perhaps due to a read error. The V and J genes are TRBV7-2 and TRBJ1-2; D unclear. Germline CDR1 is SGHTA and CDR2 is FQGNSA. The CDR3 has 12 residues. This CDR3 reads CASSGLNYGHTF. Here the CDR3 DNA reads TGTGCCAGCAGCGGTTTAAACTATGGCCACACCTTC.

To note about this clone: This may come from a read error, since a much larger clone is one base off. V usage is TRBV6-2 or TRBV6-3 and J usage is TRBJ2-3; D ambiguous. The V end lost 2 bases, the J end lost 1 base, and 19 bases lay between the germline ends. Germline assignment: CDR1 MNHEY and CDR2 SVGEGT. The CDR3 covers 18 residues. CDR3 DNA sequence: TGTGCCAGCAGTTACGAAAATCCACATCAGCCTGGCACAGATACGCAGTATTTT. Translating it yields CASSYENPHQPGTDTQYF.

The chain uses TRBV6-1 and TRBJ2-7, with D possibly being TRBD1 or TRBD2 (5 bases each). The CDR3 is 14 amino acids. The germline V and J ends were trimmed by 6 bases and 2 bases, with 14 bases remaining between them. Germline-derived CDR1 and CDR2 are MNHNS and SASEGT. CDR3 in amino acids: CASRAGTATYEQYF. CDR3 DNA sequence: TGTGCCAGCAGAGCCGGGACGGCAACCTACGAGCAGTACTTC.

This clone is termed medium-sized. The V gene is TRBV2, the J gene TRBJ1-2; tentative D call: TRBD1 (6 bases). The CDR3 runs 13 residues. The germline V and J ends were trimmed by 1 base and 6 bases, with 9 bases remaining between them. CDR1 is SNHLY and CDR2 is FYNNEI in the germline V gene. The CDR3 is CASSEVQGNGYTF. The CDR3, as DNA: TGTGCCAGCAGTGAAGTGCAGGGGAATGGCTACACCTTC.

There are many counts of this clone. V usage is TRBV9 and J usage is TRBJ1-1; possibly TRBD1 for D (5 bases). Germline values: CDR1 SGDLS, CDR2 YYNGEE. Deletions cut 0 bases from V and 0 bases from J, with 6 bases between. The CDR3 length is 14 residues. The CDR3 spells CASSVGGMNTEAFF. The CDR3 DNA sequence: TGTGCCAGCAGCGTAGGGGGGATGAACACTGAAGCTTTCTTT. The whole variable domain, filled in from reference TRBV9 and TRBJ1-1, reads DSGVTQTPKHLITATGQRVTLRCSPRSGDLSVYWYQQSLDQGLQFLIQYYNGEERAKGNILERFSAQQFPDLHSELNLSSLELGDSALYFCASSVGGMNTEAFFGQGTRLTVV.

The chain joins TRBV28 to TRBJ2-2, with D perhaps matching TRBD1 or TRBD2 (5 bases each). Trimming pared 4 bases from V and 9 bases from J, leaving 18 bases between. CDR3 length: 15 amino acids. Germline-derived CDR1 and CDR2 are MDHEN and SYDVKM. The chain's CDR3 is CASSSSGARIRELFF. The CDR3 DNA follows: TGTGCCAGCAGTTCCTCCGGGGCCCGTATTCGGGAGCTGTTTTTT.

This clone was detected many times. The rearrangement uses TRBV29-1 and TRBJ2-5; tentative D call: TRBD1 (6 bases). The CDR3 loop spans 11 amino acids. Germline CDR1 reads SQVTM; CDR2 reads ANQGSEA. Trimming took off 8 bases at V and 2 bases at J, with 9 bases between the two ends. DNA of the CDR3: TGCAGCCTAGGGGGTCAAGAGACCCAGTACTTC. Its protein is CSLGGQETQYF.

V usage is TRBV5-8 and J usage is TRBJ1-3, with D possibly matching TRBD1 (5 bases). The CDR3 loop spans 15 amino acids. The germline V gene encodes CDR1 SGHTS and CDR2 YDEGEE. Trimming took 4 bases from V and 4 from J, leaving 15 bases between them. The CDR3 coding sequence is TGTGCCAGCAGCCGTACATGGGGGTCGGGAAACACCATATATTTT. It is translated as CASSRTWGSGNTIYF.

This clone was detected a few times. The J gene is TRBJ2-5, the V gene TRBV4-2, with D unclear. Trimming shortened V by 0 bases and J by 1 base, and 6 bases separated the two germline ends. This CDR3 region has 14 residues. Germline V gene data show CDR1 as LGHNA and CDR2 as YNFKEQ. The CDR3 DNA reads TGTGCCAGCAGCCAAGAGGCGAGCCAAGAGACCCAGTACTTC. It yields the protein CASSQEASQETQYF.

This clone has only a few counts. The rearrangement links TRBV6-1 to TRBJ2-1; the D gene is possibly TRBD2 (6 bases). With 6 bases removed from V and 4 bases from J, the gap between germline ends came to 13 bases. Germline V gene lookup returns CDR1 MNHNS and CDR2 SASEGT. CDR3 length equals 14 residues. CDR3 in DNA: TGTGCCAGCAGCCTGGAGGGCCGGTACAATGAGCAGTTCTTC. As protein: CASSLEGRYNEQFF.

This clone showed up many times. Given a much more abundant clone one base away, this may be a read error. The chain is built from TRBV4-1 and TRBJ1-1; TRBD1 is a possible D gene (5 bases). This CDR3 is built from 13 residues. Germline V CDR1 and CDR2: MGHRA, YSYEKL. V dropped 4 bases and J dropped 7 bases, with 13 bases sitting between them. The CDR3 nucleotides are TGCGCCAGCAGCCGGGTGAAGGGGAATGAAGCTTTCTTT. Its protein product is CASSRVKGNEAFF.

This clone is medium-sized in the sample. V gene TRBV28 combines with J gene TRBJ1-6, with D possibly matching TRBD1 (5 bases). Germline CDR1 MDHEN, CDR2 SYDVKM. Trimming cost V 7 bases and J 4 bases, with 14 bases left between them. This CDR3 region has 15 residues. The CDR3 region has the DNA TGTGCCAGCAAGGAGGGACCTGCGTATAATTCACCCCTCCACTTT. Translating gives CASKEGPAYNSPLHF.

In this sample, this clone turned up a few times. This rearrangement joins TRBV20-1 to TRBJ1-5; TRBD1 aligns across 9 bases. Germline V gives CDR1 DFQATT, CDR2 SNEGSKA (reference sequence). The length of the CDR3 is 16 residues. V dropped 2 bases and J dropped 4; count of bases not matched to a gene: 9. The CDR3 DNA sequence: TGCAGTGCTAGACCCGGGACAGGGAAGGTGAATCAGCCCCAGCATTTT. It specifies CSARPGTGKVNQPQHF.

By sample fraction, this clone is medium-sized. The chain carries TRBV6-1 and TRBJ1-1; D is uncertain. Trimming removed 0 bases at V and 1 base at J, with 3 bases between. CDR1 and CDR2 from the germline V gene are MNHNS and SASEGT. There are 13 residues in the CDR3. The DNA of the CDR3 is TGTGCCAGCAGTGAAGCGGAGAACACTGAAGCTTTCTTT. It yields the protein CASSEAENTEAFF.

This clone was counted only a few times. The V gene is TRBV7-3, the J gene TRBJ2-1, with D unclear. Trimming pared 5 bases from V and 3 bases from J, leaving 8 bases between. The CDR3 totals 13 residues. Germline V gene data show CDR1 as SGHTA and CDR2 as FQGTGA. In DNA, the CDR3 is TGTGCCAGCAGCGCCCGGCGCTACAATGAGCAGTTCTTC. Encoded protein: CASSARRYNEQFF.

This clone came up a few times. The chain employs TRBV4-3 and TRBJ1-4; D gene uncertain. Trimming cost V 0 bases and J 4 bases, with 9 bases left between them. From germline, CDR1 is LGHNA and CDR2 YSLEER. This CDR3 contains 15 residues. CDR3 DNA: TGCGCCAGCAGCCAAGAGTACATTCATAATGAAAAACTGTTTTTT. It yields the protein CASSQEYIHNEKLFF.

There are many counts of this clone. The chain is built from TRBV20-1 and TRBJ1-6; 7 nucleotides align to TRBD1. The germline V gene encodes CDR1 DFQATT and CDR2 SNEGSKA (reference sequence). The CDR3 runs to 14 residues. With 5 bases clipped from V and 3 bases from J, the junction kept 4 bases outside the gene matches. The CDR3 protein is CSAAGTVYNSPLHF. Here the CDR3 DNA reads TGCAGTGCTGCAGGGACAGTCTATAATTCACCCCTCCACTTT.

This clone was counted many times. A much larger clone lies one base from this, so it may be a read error. This rearrangement joins TRBV20-1 to TRBJ1-5; unclear D gene. Trimming pared 1 base from V and 0 bases from J, leaving 4 bases between. The CDR3 is made up of 13 amino acids. The germline CDR1 and CDR2 sequences are DFQATT and SNEGSKA (reference sequence). CDR3 nucleotide sequence: TGCAGTGCTAGAGGGTATAGCAATCAGCCCCAGCATTTT. Residues: CSARGYSNQPQHF.

There are many counts of this clone. In DNA, the CDR3 is TGCGCCAGCAGCATCGACAGGGGAGGGGGAGATACGCAGTATTTT. Translated: CASSIDRGGGDTQYF. The chain couples TRBV5-1 to TRBJ2-3; possible D gene TRBD1, 8 bases. Trimming removed 4 bases at V and 5 bases at J, with 17 bases between. The germline V gene encodes CDR1 SGHRS and CDR2 YFSETQ. The CDR3 is 15 amino acids.

This clone has just a few counts. The chain links TRBV5-1 to TRBJ2-7, with 8 bases fitting TRBD1. V shed 4 bases and J 2 bases; nucleotides not matched to a gene: 5. This CDR3 contains 14 residues. Germline V gives CDR1 SGHRS, CDR2 YFSETQ. The CDR3 region has the DNA TGCGCCAGCAGCAATGGACAGGGTACCTACGAGCAGTACTTC. Translation: CASSNGQGTYEQYF.

With regard to this clone: One end of the junction fails to match germline, which may point to a read error. The V gene is TRBV28, the J gene TRBJ2-1; either TRBD1 or TRBD2 may fit D (5 bases each). Germline assignment: CDR1 MDHEN and CDR2 SYDVKM. CDR3 length: 17 amino acids. CDR3 in amino acids: CASSSQVGDFSYNEQFF. Written as DNA, the CDR3 is TGTGCCAGTAGTTCACAGGTGGGGGATTTCTCCTACAATGAGCAGTTCTTC.

The chain joins TRBV6-1 to TRBJ2-4; the match to TRBD2 covers 14 bases. The CDR3 is 17 residues long. Germline CDR1 and CDR2: MNHNS and SASEGT. Unmatched junction bases numbered 7, after V lost 7 bases and J lost 2 bases. CDR3: CASKTSGRVSSKNIQYF. Written as DNA, the CDR3 is TGTGCCAGCAAGACTAGCGGGAGGGTCTCCTCCAAAAACATTCAGTACTTC.

The rearrangement links TRBV20-1 to TRBJ2-5; 7 bases agree with TRBD2. Germline-derived CDR1 and CDR2 are DFQATT and SNEGSKA (reference sequence). V dropped 2 bases and J dropped 4; count of bases not matched to a gene: 7. This CDR3 spans 14 amino acids. The CDR3 sequence: CSARYLAVGETQYF. The CDR3 DNA reads TGCAGTGCTAGATATCTAGCGGTAGGAGAGACCCAGTACTTC.

The table lists this clone with a few counts. The junction departs from the called germline gene at one end, perhaps through a read error. V is TRBV6-5 and J is TRBJ2-7; 9 positions match TRBD1. Germline CDR1 is MNHEY and CDR2 is SVGAGI. The CDR3 runs 15 residues. The CDR3, as DNA: TGTGCCAGCGGTTACCTGGACAGGGGATCTGTAGAGCAGTACTTC. It is translated as CASGYLDRGSVEQYF.

In its sample, this clone was seen a few times. The chain combines TRBV6-1 with TRBJ1-1, with D possibly being TRBD1 (5 bases). The germline V and J ends were trimmed by 9 bases and 5 bases, with 16 bases remaining between them. There are 13 residues in the CDR3. Germline loops: CDR1 MNHNS, CDR2 SASEGT. The CDR3 coding sequence is TGTGCCAGTTGGCAGGGCGCGTGGACTGAAGCTTTCTTT. Protein product: CASWQGAWTEAFF.

This chain joins TRBV28 and TRBJ1-1, with unresolved D. The germline V and J ends were trimmed by 2 bases and 1 base, with 8 bases remaining between them. Germline CDR1 and CDR2: MDHEN and SYDVKM. CDR3 length: 14 amino acids. The CDR3 nucleotides read TGTGCCAGCAGTTTAGGAGGCAAGAACACTGAAGCTTTCTTT. Translating it yields CASSLGGKNTEAFF.

In this sample, this clone turned up a few times. One end of the junction fails to match germline, which may point to a read error. The chain links TRBV15 to TRBJ2-6; D is uncertain. CDR1 and CDR2 (germline): LNHNV, YYDKDF (reference sequence). The CDR3 length is 15 residues. The CDR3 region has the DNA TGTGCCACCAGAAGAGACGGTAAAGGGGCCAACGTCCTGACTTTC. Amino acids: CATRRDGKGANVLTF.

The V and J genes are TRBV6-2 or TRBV6-3 and TRBJ1-1, with D possibly matching TRBD1 (6 bases). This CDR3 spans 13 amino acids. V was shortened by 8 bases and J by 1 base, with 11 bases between the two germline ends. Germline lookup yields CDR1 MNHEY and CDR2 SVGEGT. This chain's CDR3 is CASLPDRNTEAFF. DNA of the CDR3: TGTGCCAGCCTCCCGGACAGGAACACTGAAGCTTTCTTT.

Comments on this clone: This clone may be a read error of a much larger clone one base away. Other DNA sequences of this sample code for an identical CDR3. The rearrangement joins TRBV20-1 to TRBJ2-5, with 10 bases matching TRBD1. This CDR3 spans 12 amino acids. Germline loops: CDR1 DFQATT, CDR2 SNEGSKA (reference sequence). CDR3 sequence reads: CSAYGQGETQYF. In DNA form, the CDR3 reads TGCAGTGCTTACGGACAGGGGGAGACACAGTACTTC.

This clone appeared a few times. The chain links TRBV20-1 to TRBJ2-1; D perhaps matches TRBD2 (6 bases). Germline loops: CDR1 DFQATT, CDR2 SNEGSKA (reference sequence). The length of the CDR3 is 14 residues. The V and J ends lost 3 bases and 0 bases respectively, with 9 bases between them. The CDR3 DNA follows: TGCAGTGCTAGCGGGAGATACTCCTACAATGAGCAGTTCTTC. Residues: CSASGRYSYNEQFF.

This clone was picked up a small number of times. The DNA of the CDR3 is TGTGCCGTGGGACAGGTTGGGCCCCCAACTAATGAAAAACTGTTTTTT. Its translation is CAVGQVGPPTNEKLFF. The chain has TRBV27 and TRBJ1-4; 8 nucleotides match TRBD1. The germline V gene has CDR1 MNHEY and CDR2 SMNVEV (reference sequence). J gave up 0 bases and V 11 bases, and 11 bases lay outside the gene matches. There are 16 residues in the CDR3.